What follows describes a single T cell receptor (beta chain). This sample is drawn from a study of blood T cell repertoires in COVID-19. Study details: The origin of the acute and convalescent COVID-19 samples was the United States, Italy and Spain. The cDNA or gDNA used as material had been derived from T cells, B-cell-depleted T cells, or PBMCs.

CDR1 and CDR2 from the germline V gene are SGHTA and FQGNSA. The CDR3 has 13 residues. Unmatched junction bases numbered 4, after V lost 6 bases and J lost 8 bases. Authors' data handling: Amplification of reference gene primers was used by the study to estimate nucleated cell counts. This table comes from immunoSEQ multiplex PCR, and its TCRdb copy is limited to in-frame clones, with some not included. The V and J calls and clone size were taken over from that table, and D and trimming were inferred from the DNA. This table holds 150,000 to 200,000 clones, 90% found once. Sample: peripheral blood. The receptor was isolated from a man aged 55 to 69 with active or convalescent COVID-19. The chain carries TRBV7-2 and TRBJ1-2, with 12 positions matching TRBD1. For the CDR3, the DNA is TGTGCCAGCAGACGGGACAGGGGGCGCGGCTACACCTTC. This translates into CASRRDRGRGYTF.